This entry lists 10 T cell receptor beta chains sequenced from one sample in a study of CD8 T cells in ankylosing spondylitis (dated by TCRdb to about 2017). General conclusions and limits of the study: Blood from ankylosing spondylitis patients appeared to be characterized by a TCR beta motif made up of several highly homologous amino acid variants.

Library method: 5' RACE. The sample was run on an Illumina HiSeq 2500. Using fastp trimming at Q25 and MiXCR clonotype assembly, TCRdb reanalyzed the public sequencing data and kept in-frame beta chains. Duplicate CDR3 protein sequences are folded into a single record with the most common DNA and genes. This sample gives approximately 400,000 distinct CDR3 sequences in total; 20% to 30% of them show up just once. The top ten hold 0.89% of the sample. For these TCRs, the target antigens are not known. Sequencing was done on a sample of blood, either unsorted or a sorted T cell fraction (not recorded which). These receptor sequences come from a male donor with ankylosing spondylitis.

This clonotype turned up a few times. The chain links TRBV3-1 to TRBJ1-1; perhaps TRBD1 as D (5 bases). The ends were cut back, 1 base at V and 0 bases at J, with 12 bases in the middle. The germline V gene encodes CDR1 LGHDT and CDR2 YNNKEL (reference sequence). This CDR3 has 16 residues. The CDR3 spells CASSQAGVVLNTEAFF. The CDR3 nucleotides read TGTGCCAGCAGCCAAGCGGGGGTCGTCTTGAACACTGAAGCTTTCTTT. Full variable domain (missing parts from reference TRBV3-1 and TRBJ1-1): DTAVSQTPKYLVTQMGNDKSIKCEQNLGHDTMYWYKQDSKKFLKIMFSYNNKELIINETVPNRFSPKSPDKAHLNLHINSLELGDSAVYFCASSQAGVVLNTEAFFGQGTRLTVV.

This clonotype has only a few counts. The chain uses TRBV5-1 and TRBJ1-1; D gene unclear. The CDR3 has 16 amino acids. Germline CDR1 SGHRS, CDR2 YFSETQ. Between the trimmed V and J ends, which lost 5 bases and 1 base, there was a span of 18 bases. The CDR3 sequence is CASSRASVTQNTEAFF. The CDR3 nucleotides are TGCGCCAGCAGTCGGGCCTCAGTTACCCAGAACACTGAAGCTTTCTTT.

This clonotype was found a few times. The V call is TRBV20-1, the J call TRBJ1-2; 7 bases fit TRBD1. This CDR3 is built from 15 residues. The trim removed 0 bases at V and 4 bases at J, leaving 8 bases unmatched. Germline V lookup: CDR1 DFQATT, CDR2 SNEGSKA (reference sequence). The CDR3 reads CSARDARGRFYGYTF. Here the CDR3 DNA reads TGCAGTGCTAGAGATGCGAGGGGGCGCTTCTATGGCTACACCTTC.

This clonotype was counted between two and nine times. The chain carries TRBV3-1 and TRBJ2-3; 7 bases fit TRBD1. Per the germline V gene, CDR1 is LGHDT and CDR2 is YNNKEL (reference sequence). Losses at the gene ends were 1 base for V and 1 base for J; bases not matched to a gene: 8. The CDR3 has 17 amino acids. CDR3 loop: CASSQGLTGLGTDTQYF. CDR3 in DNA: TGTGCCAGCAGCCAAGGACTGACAGGGCTGGGCACAGATACGCAGTATTTT.

The chain links TRBV6-4 to TRBJ2-2; weak D call: TRBD2 (6 bases). CDR1 MRHNA and CDR2 SNTAGT come from the germline V gene. The CDR3 extends over 17 amino acids. Trimming removed 6 bases at V and 1 base at J, with 18 bases between. CDR3 protein: CASSTSSSAQNTGELFF. As DNA, the CDR3 is TGTGCCAGCAGCACTTCCTCTAGCGCCCAGAACACCGGGGAGCTGTTTTTT.

This rearrangement joins TRBV14 to TRBJ1-4; TRBD1 might be the D (6 bases). This CDR3 region has 15 residues. The germline V and J ends were trimmed by 5 bases and 6 bases, with 16 bases remaining between them. Per the germline V gene, CDR1 is SGHDN and CDR2 is FVKESK. This CDR3 reads CASSDTGLRDEKLFF. The CDR3 bases are TGTGCCAGCAGCGACACAGGGCTACGTGATGAAAAACTGTTTTTT.

This clonotype has more than one count but fewer than ten. The chain employs TRBV21-1 and TRBJ1-5. TRBV21-1 is shown as a pseudogene. CDR3 length equals 15 residues. This chain's CDR3 is CASSKVGGRGQPQHF. The CDR3 DNA follows: TGTGCCAGCAGCAAAGTCGGAGGGAGGGGTCAGCCCCAGCATTTT.

The chain links TRBV5-1 to TRBJ2-7; maybe TRBD1 (5 bases). The CDR3 totals 15 residues. Trimming removed 1 base at V and 4 bases at J, with 15 bases between. Germline CDR1 and CDR2: SGHRS and YFSETQ. The CDR3 is CASSLRPGRQYEQYV. Written as DNA, the CDR3 is TGCGCCAGCAGCTTGAGGCCAGGGCGGCAATACGAGCAGTACGTC.

This clonotype was detected only once. The chain has TRBV20-1 and TRBJ2-7, with 8 nucleotides matching TRBD1. The CDR3 is 12 amino acids. The V gene end was trimmed by 4 bases and the J gene end by 7 bases; junction bases not matched to a gene: 6. Germline V gene lookup returns CDR1 DFQATT and CDR2 SNEGSKA (reference sequence). The CDR3 nucleotides are TGCAGTGCTACCCAGGGGGCTGGAGAGCAGTACTTC. Protein product: CSATQGAGEQYF.

The V gene is TRBV18, the J gene TRBJ2-2; D remains unclear. CDR1 KGHSH and CDR2 LQKENI come from the germline V gene. The CDR3 sequence is 12 residues long. V lost 6 bases to trimming and J lost 6 bases, with 8 bases between them. CDR3 in amino acids: CASSGSSGELFF. The CDR3, as DNA: TGTGCCAGCTCCGGAAGTTCCGGGGAGCTGTTTTTT.